One and the same sample provided the 25 T cell receptor beta chains below, sequenced in a study of cytomegalovirus exposure and HLA in healthy donors (dated 2017 in TCRdb). The library came from the immunoSEQ multiplex PCR assay. The multiplex PCR relied on a mix of 60 forward primers for TCR Vbeta segments and 13 reverse primers for TCR Jbeta segments. The immuneACCESS repertoire file appears here via TCRdb, limited to in-frame rearrangements. These files lack a portion of the clones; in checked studies, under half of the deficit traces to unresolved V genes, and the cause of the others is not known. The table for this sample lists under 150,000 clones. In total, the top ten clones hold roughly 3% of the sample. The material sequenced was PBMCs. The receptors come from a man aged 35 to 55 in good health and CMV-seronegative.

The chain recombines TRBV29-1 with TRBJ1-2; D perhaps matches TRBD1 (5 bases). The germline CDR1 and CDR2 sequences are SQVTM and ANQGSEA. Trimming took 6 bases from V and 0 from J, leaving 11 bases between them. The CDR3 has 13 residues. Here the CDR3 reads CSVWGEANYGYTF. The CDR3 region has the DNA TGCAGCGTCTGGGGGGAAGCTAACTATGGCTACACCTTC.

The rearrangement joins TRBV7-2 to TRBJ2-1; 13 bases match TRBD2. V dropped 5 bases and J dropped 6; count of bases not matched to a gene: 4. From germline, CDR1 is SGHTA and CDR2 FQGNSA. This CDR3 region has 15 residues. The CDR3 sequence: CASSPTSGGFNEQFF. The CDR3 coding sequence is TGTGCCAGCAGCCCGACTAGCGGGGGGTTCAATGAGCAGTTCTTC.

The J gene is TRBJ1-4, the V gene TRBV4-1, with TRBD1 as a possible D gene (6 bases). V dropped 2 bases and J dropped 5 bases, with 18 bases sitting between them. The CDR3 loop spans 17 amino acids. The germline CDR1 and CDR2 sequences are MGHRA and YSYEKL. As DNA, the CDR3 is TGCGCCAGCAGCCAACCTGGGCGAGACAGGCCCAATGAAAAACTGTTTTTT. Translated: CASSQPGRDRPNEKLFF.

The CDR3 loop reads CASSILGGGDEQFF. The CDR3 DNA sequence: TGTGCCAGCAGCATTCTAGGGGGCGGGGATGAGCAGTTCTTC. The chain carries TRBV7-7 and TRBJ2-1; maybe TRBD1 (7 bases). The length of the CDR3 is 14 residues. V was clipped by 5 bases and J by 8 bases, with 16 bases between them. CDR1 and CDR2 from the germline V gene are SSHAT and FNYEAQ (reference sequence).

This chain uses TRBV18 with TRBJ1-1, with a weak D call TRBD1 (6 bases). This CDR3 is built from 14 residues. The V gene lost 0 bases and the J gene lost 1 base, with 6 bases spanning the gap. Germline lookup yields CDR1 KGHSH and CDR2 LQKENI. In DNA, the CDR3 is TGTGCCAGCTCACCACCGGGACAGAACACTGAAGCTTTCTTT. Translated, it gives CASSPPGQNTEAFF.

The chain couples TRBV6-5 to TRBJ2-5; 11 nucleotides line up with TRBD2. The CDR3 runs 14 residues. Germline CDR1 is MNHEY and CDR2 is SVGAGI. Unmatched junction bases numbered 3, after V lost 5 bases and J lost 4 bases. CDR3 sequence reads: CASSTGLAAETQYF. The CDR3, as DNA: TGTGCCAGCAGTACGGGACTAGCGGCAGAGACCCAGTACTTC.

The genes are TRBV9 and TRBJ1-1; unclear D gene. V dropped 0 bases and J dropped 0 bases, with 9 bases sitting between them. The CDR3 has 15 amino acids. Germline V lookup: CDR1 SGDLS, CDR2 YYNGEE. The CDR3 region has the DNA TGTGCCAGCAGCGTAGATGGCAGGATGAACACTGAAGCTTTCTTT. This encodes CASSVDGRMNTEAFF.

The V gene is TRBV4-1, the J gene TRBJ2-5; possibly TRBD1 for D (6 bases). Germline V gene sequence: CDR1 MGHRA, CDR2 YSYEKL. The CDR3 runs to 15 residues. With 1 base removed from V and 8 bases from J, the gap between germline ends came to 17 bases. CDR3 amino acids: CASSQASTGSGTQYF. The CDR3 DNA is TGCGCCAGCAGCCAAGCGTCGACAGGATCCGGAACCCAGTACTTC.

The V and J genes are TRBV27 and TRBJ2-7; 9 bases line up with TRBD1. Germline values: CDR1 MNHEY, CDR2 SMNVEV (reference sequence). The CDR3 is made up of 16 amino acids. With 1 base clipped from V and 3 bases from J, the junction kept 7 bases outside the gene matches. CDR3 protein: CASSLFNRDRDYEQYF. The CDR3 DNA reads as TGTGCCAGCAGTTTATTCAACCGGGACAGGGACTACGAGCAGTACTTC.

The V and J genes are TRBV6-5 and TRBJ1-1; TRBD1 might be the D (5 bases). Germline CDR1 and CDR2: MNHEY and SVGAGI. The CDR3 length is 14 residues. The V end was cut by 6 bases, the J end by 1 base, with 12 bases between. This CDR3 is CASRGDQRNTEAFF. CDR3 sequence (DNA): TGTGCCAGCAGAGGGGATCAGAGGAACACTGAAGCTTTCTTT.

The chain links TRBV5-1 to TRBJ2-7; a possible D gene is TRBD1 (6 bases). CDR1 and CDR2 (germline): SGHRS, YFSETQ. Trimming removed 4 bases at V and 3 bases at J, with 11 bases between. The CDR3 loop spans 13 amino acids. The CDR3 DNA sequence: TGCGCCAGCAGCCAAACAGGGAACTACGAGCAGTACTTC. This sequence encodes CASSQTGNYEQYF.

The chain recombines TRBV2 with TRBJ2-7; a possible D gene is TRBD2 (7 bases). Per germline, CDR1 SNHLY and CDR2 FYNNEI. V lost 2 bases and J lost 3, with 11 bases in between. This CDR3 is built from 14 residues. CDR3 bases: TGTGCCAGCAGTGAAAGGAGGGGGGGCTACGAGCAGTACTTC. It yields the protein CASSERRGGYEQYF.

This chain links TRBV11-2 with TRBJ2-7; 8 nucleotides match TRBD1. Germline CDR1 SGHAT, CDR2 FQNNGV. The CDR3 sequence is 16 residues long. V was pared by 4 bases and J by 3 bases, with 11 bases of the junction left unmatched. DNA of the CDR3: TGTGCCAGCAGCTCGACCCGGACAGGGAGGCACTACGAGCAGTACTTC. Translating gives CASSSTRTGRHYEQYF. Combining the CDR3 with reference TRBV11-2 and TRBJ2-7 gives the whole variable domain EAGVAQSPRYKIIEKRQSVAFWCNPISGHATLYWYQQILGQGPKLLIQFQNNGVVDDSQLPKDRFSAERLKGVDSTLKIQPAKLEDSAVYLCASSSTRTGRHYEQYFGPGTRLTVT.

The chain recombines TRBV7-6 with TRBJ1-1, with 8 bases that match TRBD1. Germline loops: CDR1 SGHVS, CDR2 FNYEAQ. The CDR3 totals 14 residues. V dropped 7 bases and J dropped 3; count of bases not matched to a gene: 7. Written as DNA, the CDR3 is TGTGCCAGCACTCTTGGACAGGGCGACACTGAAGCTTTCTTT. It is translated as CASTLGQGDTEAFF.

The rearrangement links TRBV2 to TRBJ2-2, with 9 bases lining up with TRBD2. CDR3 length: 14 amino acids. CDR1 and CDR2 (germline): SNHLY, FYNNEI. The V gene end was trimmed by 7 bases and the J gene end by 3 bases; junction bases not matched to a gene: 3. For the CDR3, the DNA is TGTGCCAGCAAAAGCGGGGGGTACACCGGGGAGCTGTTTTTT. Its translation: CASKSGGYTGELFF.

The genes are TRBV6-6 and TRBJ1-6; D call uncertain. V lost 1 base and J 4 bases, leaving 11 bases between the germline ends. CDR1 is MNHNY, CDR2 SVGAGI, per germline (reference sequence). The CDR3 has 16 amino acids. For the CDR3, the DNA is TGTGCCAGCAGTTACTTGGCCGAGACTTATAATTCACCCCTCCACTTT. Its protein product is CASSYLAETYNSPLHF.

V usage is TRBV4-1 and J usage is TRBJ2-7; no definite D call. Germline V CDR1 and CDR2: MGHRA, YSYEKL. Trimming left V 6 bases short and J 6 bases short, with 9 bases between. CDR3 length: 11 amino acids. The CDR3 loop is CASRGEGEQYF. In nucleotides, the CDR3 is TGCGCCAGCAGAGGAGAAGGCGAGCAGTACTTC.

The gene calls are TRBV5-6 and TRBJ2-7; D is ambiguous. Germline CDR1 is SGHDT and CDR2 is YYEEEE. This CDR3 is built from 13 residues. V lost 2 bases, J lost 3 bases, and 9 bases lay in between. DNA of the CDR3: TGTGCCAGCAGCTTACAGCTAATCTACGAGCAGTACTTC. Protein: CASSLQLIYEQYF.

The V and J genes are TRBV6-1 and TRBJ2-7; no clear D. The CDR3 length is 14 residues. With 8 bases removed from V and 0 bases from J, the gap between germline ends came to 14 bases. Germline values: CDR1 MNHNS, CDR2 SASEGT. The CDR3 DNA reads as TGTGCCAGCTCCCTCCAGCGTAGCTCCTACGAGCAGTACTTC. This encodes CASSLQRSSYEQYF.

V usage is TRBV4-2 and J usage is TRBJ1-4, with a tentative D call TRBD1 (6 bases). This CDR3 region has 15 residues. Germline loops: CDR1 LGHNA, CDR2 YNFKEQ. V was shortened by 0 bases and J by 5 bases, with 10 bases between the two germline ends. The CDR3 sequence: CASSQDQGMNEKLFF. DNA of the CDR3: TGTGCCAGCAGCCAAGATCAGGGGATGAATGAAAAACTGTTTTTT.

CDR3 sequence: CASSVDGTGASYEQYF. CDR3 coding DNA: TGTGCCAGCAGCGTAGATGGGACAGGAGCCTCCTACGAGCAGTACTTC. The V and J genes are TRBV13 and TRBJ2-7, with 8 bases matching TRBD1. CDR1 PRHDT and CDR2 FYEKMQ come from the germline V gene (reference sequence). Trimming at V came to 5 bases and at J to 0 bases, leaving 9 bases not matched to a gene. The CDR3 covers 16 residues.

The genes are TRBV29-1 and TRBJ1-3; D not certain. CDR3 length: 13 amino acids. V lost 4 bases and J lost 0, with 7 bases in between. The germline gives CDR1 SQVTM, CDR2 ANQGSEA. This chain's CDR3 is CSVVDTSGNTIYF. The CDR3 nucleotides are TGCAGCGTTGTCGACACCTCTGGAAACACCATATATTTT.

The chain couples TRBV4-3 to TRBJ1-2; perhaps TRBD1 as D (6 bases). V was shortened by 1 base and J by 7 bases, with 16 bases between the two germline ends. This CDR3 has 15 amino acids. The germline V gene encodes CDR1 LGHNA and CDR2 YSLEER. Here the CDR3 DNA reads TGCGCCAGCAGCCAAGCGTTCGCAGGGGCCTTTGGCTACACCTTC. It is translated as CASSQAFAGAFGYTF.

The J gene is TRBJ2-1, the V gene TRBV5-1; 9 bases map to TRBD2. The CDR3 covers 15 residues. V was clipped by 0 bases and J by 7 bases; unmatched bases: 5. CDR1 is SGHRS, CDR2 YFSETQ, per germline. CDR3 sequence (DNA): TGCGCCAGCAGCTTGGTCGAGCGGGGGGTAAATGAGCAGTTCTTC. Translated, it gives CASSLVERGVNEQFF.

The chain employs TRBV11-3 and TRBJ2-1; TRBD2 matches 10 bases. J gave up 9 bases and V 5 bases, and 7 bases lay outside the gene matches. Germline V gives CDR1 SGHNT, CDR2 YENEEA. This CDR3 comprises 14 residues. The CDR3 DNA reads as TGTGCCAGCAGCCCAAGCGGGGGGGTCGGTGAGCAGTTCTTC. Its translation is CASSPSGGVGEQFF.